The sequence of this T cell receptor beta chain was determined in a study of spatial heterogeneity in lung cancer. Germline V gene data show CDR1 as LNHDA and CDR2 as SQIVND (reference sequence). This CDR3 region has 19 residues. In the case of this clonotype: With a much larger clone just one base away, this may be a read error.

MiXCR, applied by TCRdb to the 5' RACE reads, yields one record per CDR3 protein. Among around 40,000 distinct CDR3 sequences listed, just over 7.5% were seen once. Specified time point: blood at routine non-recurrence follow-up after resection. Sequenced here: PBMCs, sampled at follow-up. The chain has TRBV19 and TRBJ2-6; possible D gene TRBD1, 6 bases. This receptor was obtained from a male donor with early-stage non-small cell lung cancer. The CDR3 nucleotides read TGTGCCAGTAGTATGTCCTCCGGGACACCTTTCTCTGGGGCCAACGTCCTGATTTTC. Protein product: CASSMSSGTPFSGANVLIF.